What follows are 29 T cell receptor beta chains derived from one specimen sequenced in a study of T-cell memory formation after mild COVID-19. Each CDR3 protein gets one entry after TCRdb re-called the 5' RACE reads with MiXCR. The data hold fewer than 150,000 distinct CDR3 sequences, with roughly 6.2% observed a single time. The sample consisted of PBMCs or a T cell subset sorted from them (not recorded which). These receptors were obtained from an adult woman who had mild COVID-19 (a few samples of this study predate the infection). Cell type and time point are not known.

The sample holds many counts of this clonotype. V and J are TRBV6-5 and TRBJ1-1, with D unclear. Trimming shortened V by 7 bases and J by 0 bases, and 3 bases separated the two germline ends. From germline, CDR1 is MNHEY and CDR2 SVGAGI. The CDR3 sequence is 11 residues long. This CDR3 is CASTMNTEAFF. In nucleotides, the CDR3 is TGTGCCAGCACCATGAACACTGAAGCTTTCTTT.

The rearrangement joins TRBV12-3 or TRBV12-4 to TRBJ1-1; D ambiguous. V lost 7 bases to trimming and J lost 4 bases, with 10 bases between them. This CDR3 has 12 amino acids. The DNA for the CDR3 is TGTGCCAGCAAGAGATCTTCCACTGAAGCTTTCTTT. Amino acids: CASKRSSTEAFF.

This clonotype was picked up a small number of times. This rearrangement joins TRBV5-1 to TRBJ1-6; D unclear. The CDR3 runs 17 residues. V lost 0 bases and J lost 8, with 18 bases in between. Germline assignment: CDR1 SGHRS and CDR2 YFSETQ. The CDR3 DNA reads TGCGCCAGCAGCTTGGGGTTGGAGGGCGGTCTGGATTCACCCCTCCACTTT. Amino acids: CASSLGLEGGLDSPLHF.

This clonotype was seen ten or more times. The CDR3 reads CASSRGGARTGELFF. The CDR3 nucleotides read TGTGCCAGCAGCCGCGGGGGGGCTCGAACCGGGGAGCTGTTTTTT. The genes are TRBV3-1 and TRBJ2-2; TRBD2 aligns across 9 bases. CDR3 length equals 15 residues. With 4 bases clipped from V and 5 bases from J, the junction kept 5 bases outside the gene matches. Germline CDR1 is LGHDT and CDR2 is YNNKEL (reference sequence).

At least ten counts were recorded for this clonotype. The rearrangement joins TRBV6-5 to TRBJ1-2; D might be TRBD1 (6 bases). V was cut by 6 bases and J by 8 bases, with 16 bases left in between. Germline loops: CDR1 MNHEY, CDR2 SVGAGI. This CDR3 is built from 13 residues. DNA for the CDR3: TGTGCCAGCAGCTACGACAGGAGAGAGGGCTACACCTTC. Protein sequence: CASSYDRREGYTF.

This chain uses TRBV5-5 with TRBJ2-7; D uncertain. With 4 bases removed from V and 0 bases from J, the gap between germline ends came to 14 bases. Germline lookup yields CDR1 SGHKS and CDR2 YYEKEE (reference sequence). The CDR3 extends over 15 amino acids. In DNA form, the CDR3 reads TGTGCCAGCAGCAACCCGACGGTCAGCTCCTACGAGCAGTACTTC. Encoded protein: CASSNPTVSSYEQYF.

This clonotype has just a few counts. The rearrangement uses TRBV18 and TRBJ2-1, with no clear D. Germline CDR1 KGHSH, CDR2 LQKENI. The length of the CDR3 is 12 residues. The V end lost 1 base, the J end lost 7 bases, and 5 bases lay between the germline ends. The CDR3 reads CASSPQWNEQFF. CDR3 DNA: TGTGCCAGCTCACCACAGTGGAATGAGCAGTTCTTC.

The rearrangement links TRBV7-9 to TRBJ2-7; 11 bases fit TRBD2. The CDR3 covers 16 residues. CDR1 SEHNR and CDR2 FQNEAQ come from the germline V gene (reference sequence). The junction had 5 bases not matched to a gene; V was cut back by 0 bases and J by 4 bases. CDR3 sequence reads: CASSLALAGGPYEQYF. The DNA for the CDR3 is TGTGCCAGCAGCTTAGCGTTAGCGGGAGGGCCGTACGAGCAGTACTTC.

This clonotype was detected a few times. The rearrangement uses TRBV12-5 and TRBJ1-1; D ambiguous. Trimming took off 5 bases at V and 8 bases at J, with 12 bases between the two ends. This CDR3 comprises 12 residues. CDR1 is LGHNT and CDR2 is FRNRAP in the germline V gene. The CDR3 sequence is CASGHWLREAFF. In DNA, the CDR3 is TGTGCTAGTGGTCACTGGCTAAGGGAAGCTTTCTTT.

The chain has TRBV20-1 and TRBJ1-1; weak D call: TRBD1 (5 bases). V was cut by 2 bases and J by 1 base, with 11 bases left in between. The germline CDR1 and CDR2 sequences are DFQATT and SNEGSKA (reference sequence). CDR3 length: 14 amino acids. CDR3 sequence: CSARPGPSNTEAFF. The CDR3, as DNA: TGCAGTGCTAGACCAGGGCCTTCGAACACTGAAGCTTTCTTT.

The chain uses TRBV2 and TRBJ1-2; no firm D call. This CDR3 comprises 14 residues. Germline V CDR1 and CDR2: SNHLY, FYNNEI. Trimming shortened V by 3 bases and J by 2 bases, and 10 bases separated the two germline ends. The CDR3 loop is CASSEWEGNYGYTF. As DNA, the CDR3 is TGTGCCAGCAGTGAGTGGGAGGGAAACTATGGCTACACCTTC.

This clonotype was observed a handful of times. CDR3 protein: CASSLDELQQYF. CDR3 DNA: TGTGCCAGCAGCTTAGATGAGCTCCAGCAGTATTTT. The chain recombines TRBV13 with TRBJ2-3; no firm D call. V was clipped by 1 base and J by 11 bases, with 10 bases between them. Germline CDR1 is PRHDT and CDR2 is FYEKMQ (reference sequence). The CDR3 is made up of 12 amino acids.

The rearrangement joins TRBV4-1 to TRBJ1-1; D is unresolved. Germline CDR1 MGHRA, CDR2 YSYEKL. CDR3 length equals 11 residues. Trimming left V 0 bases short and J 11 bases short, with 7 bases between. The DNA for the CDR3 is TGCGCCAGCAGCCAAGATCGACGGGCTTTCTTT. This sequence encodes CASSQDRRAFF.

This clonotype has at least ten counts. The chain uses TRBV5-1 and TRBJ1-1, with 8 bases aligning to TRBD1. The V and J ends lost 0 bases and 6 bases, in that order; junction bases with no gene match: 4. The CDR3 length is 14 residues. Germline CDR1 is SGHRS and CDR2 is YFSETQ. CDR3 sequence: CASSLGQGIPEAFF. CDR3 sequence (DNA): TGCGCCAGCAGCTTGGGACAGGGGATACCTGAAGCTTTCTTT. Full variable domain (outside the CDR3, taken from reference TRBV5-1 and TRBJ1-1): KAGVTQTPRYLIKTRGQQVTLSCSPISGHRSVSWYQQTPGQGLQFLFEYFSETQRNKGNFPGRFSGRQFSNSRSEMNVSTLELGDSALYLCASSLGQGIPEAFFGQGTRLTVV.

This clonotype was recorded at least ten times. J is TRBJ2-1 and V is TRBV12-3 or TRBV12-4; D might be TRBD1 (5 bases). V dropped 4 bases and J dropped 6 bases, with 16 bases sitting between them. The CDR3 consists of 15 residues. CDR3 nucleotides: TGTGCCAGCAGTTCTAGGGGAACGAGGCGCAATGAGCAGTTCTTC. It is translated as CASSSRGTRRNEQFF.

The chain joins TRBV29-1 to TRBJ1-1, with unresolved D. Trimming took off 1 base at V and 8 bases at J, with 8 bases between the two ends. Germline V lookup: CDR1 SQVTM, CDR2 ANQGSEA. The CDR3 length is 11 residues. This chain's CDR3 is CSVEVVVEAFF. In DNA form, the CDR3 reads TGCAGCGTTGAAGTGGTTGTCGAAGCTTTCTTT.

This clonotype was observed a few times. The chain's CDR3 is CASIRGLFADTQYF. CDR3 nucleotides: TGTGCCAGCATTAGGGGGCTTTTCGCAGATACGCAGTATTTT. The chain joins TRBV6-6 to TRBJ2-3; 7 bases agree with TRBD1. Trimming removed 7 bases from V and 4 bases from J; junction bases left unmatched: 8. Germline V lookup: CDR1 MNHNY, CDR2 SVGAGI (reference sequence). CDR3 length: 14 residues.

This clonotype was detected many times. The chain links TRBV20-1 to TRBJ1-1, with no clear D. The CDR3 is 12 amino acids. Between the trimmed V and J ends, which lost 2 bases and 4 bases, there was a span of 8 bases. Germline lookup yields CDR1 DFQATT and CDR2 SNEGSKA (reference sequence). The CDR3 DNA reads TGCAGTGCTAGACGGGGAACCACTGAAGCTTTCTTT. It encodes CSARRGTTEAFF.

This clonotype showed up just a few times. This rearrangement joins TRBV29-1 to TRBJ1-1, with 7 bases identical to TRBD1. V lost 6 bases, J lost 1 base, and 5 bases stayed unmatched. Germline loops: CDR1 SQVTM, CDR2 ANQGSEA. The CDR3 is 13 amino acids. The CDR3 loop reads CSVGDRANTEAFF. The CDR3 DNA is TGCAGCGTCGGTGACAGGGCGAACACTGAAGCTTTCTTT.

This clonotype has a count of ten or more. V usage is TRBV20-1 and J usage is TRBJ2-7; 8 positions match TRBD1. Per germline, CDR1 DFQATT and CDR2 SNEGSKA (reference sequence). The V gene end was trimmed by 4 bases and the J gene end by 1 base; junction bases not matched to a gene: 9. This CDR3 contains 15 residues. In nucleotides, the CDR3 is TGCAGTGCTAACTCGGGACAGGCAATTTCCTACGAGCAGTACTTC. Its protein is CSANSGQAISYEQYF.

This chain joins TRBV7-3 and TRBJ1-3; 7 nucleotides match TRBD1. The CDR3 has 15 residues. Unmatched junction bases numbered 4, after V lost 5 bases and J lost 0 bases. Germline assignment: CDR1 SGHTA and CDR2 FQGTGA. CDR3 DNA sequence: TGTGCCAGCAGCCGGACAGGAGACTCTGGAAACACCATATATTTT. Its protein product is CASSRTGDSGNTIYF.

The rearrangement joins TRBV24-1 to TRBJ2-2; 9 nucleotides align to TRBD2. The germline CDR1 and CDR2 sequences are KGHDR and SFDVKD. The CDR3 covers 15 residues. J lost 5 bases, V lost 6 bases, and 6 bases had no gene match. DNA of the CDR3: TGTGCCACCAGTCTCGGCGGGGGGGCTACCGGGGAGCTGTTTTTT. Amino acid sequence: CATSLGGGATGELFF.

The sample holds a few counts of this clonotype. This chain connects TRBV5-1 to TRBJ1-1; D may be TRBD1 (5 bases). Germline V lookup: CDR1 SGHRS, CDR2 YFSETQ. V lost 0 bases and J lost 3, with 12 bases in between. The CDR3 is 15 amino acids. CDR3 residues: CASSLGVRVDTEAFF. The CDR3 nucleotides read TGCGCCAGCAGCTTGGGCGTCAGGGTTGACACTGAAGCTTTCTTT.

The gene calls are TRBV9 and TRBJ2-7; D unclear. The CDR3 totals 14 residues. Germline CDR1 and CDR2: SGDLS and YYNGEE. V lost 0 bases, J lost 3 bases, and 10 bases lay in between. The CDR3 protein is CASSVDGANYEQYF. The DNA of the CDR3 is TGTGCCAGCAGCGTAGACGGCGCAAACTACGAGCAGTACTTC.

This clonotype turned up a few times. The chain employs TRBV7-2 and TRBJ1-4; D unresolved. The CDR3 is 14 amino acids. V lost 4 bases, J lost 8 bases, and 14 bases lay in between. Germline-derived CDR1 and CDR2 are SGHTA and FQGNSA. In DNA, the CDR3 is TGTGCCAGCAGCTGGGGTCCGGCTGAAGAAAAACTGTTTTTT. Amino acids: CASSWGPAEEKLFF.

This clonotype was observed at least ten times. The chain is built from TRBV5-1 and TRBJ2-3; 8 bases fit TRBD1. CDR3 length equals 16 residues. In germline, CDR1 is SGHRS, CDR2 YFSETQ. Trimming took 3 bases from V and 0 from J; bases not matched to a gene: 6. The CDR3 spells CASSSGTGLSTDTQYF. The CDR3 DNA is TGCGCCAGCAGCTCCGGGACAGGTCTAAGCACAGATACGCAGTATTTT.

The gene calls are TRBV19 and TRBJ2-1, with 7 bases aligning to TRBD2. CDR3 length: 16 amino acids. J was trimmed by 6 bases and V by 1 base; bases with no gene match: 9. CDR1 is LNHDA and CDR2 is SQIVND in the germline V gene (reference sequence). This CDR3 reads CASSIVKRGLRNEQFF. CDR3 bases: TGTGCCAGTAGTATAGTTAAGCGGGGCCTCCGCAATGAGCAGTTCTTC.

Ten or more counts support this clonotype. The chain recombines TRBV10-3 with TRBJ1-6; D not certain. Germline lookup yields CDR1 ENHRY and CDR2 SYGVKD. Between the trimmed V and J ends, which lost 4 bases and 3 bases, there was a span of 13 bases. The CDR3 is 16 amino acids. The CDR3 DNA reads as TGTGCCATCAGTGGACCGGCAGACCTCTATAATTCACCCCTCCACTTT. Protein sequence: CAISGPADLYNSPLHF.

This clonotype was seen many times. The chain links TRBV6-5 to TRBJ2-5; tentatively, D is TRBD2 (6 bases). Germline V gives CDR1 MNHEY, CDR2 SVGAGI. Trimming removed 7 bases from V and 3 bases from J, with 15 bases in between. The CDR3 contains 14 residues. CDR3 DNA: TGTGCCAGCAAACTCGGCGGGACCAAAGAGACCCAGTACTTC. It yields the protein CASKLGGTKETQYF.